What follows describes a single T cell receptor beta chain. The antigen is undetermined. This sequence may be a read error, since a much larger clone differs from it by one base. These data originate in a study of molecular identifiers for immune sequencing clone quantification. Making the bulk TCR libraries relied on previously described methods and listed TCR primers. TCRdb fed the PCR reads into MiXCR, producing one record per CDR3 protein. The sample consists of around 480,000 distinct CDR3 sequences, about 22% of them appearing once. Points from the study as a whole: Highly expanded clone sizes could be underestimated by identical TCR molecules sharing a barcode. Clones above 20 RNA copies contained over 98% of effector molecules and under 1% of naive molecules.

Naive CD8 T cells, phenotype CD8+CD4-CCR7+CD45RA+, were sorted. CDR3 length: 12 residues. Germline loops: CDR1 SEHNR, CDR2 FQNEAQ (reference sequence). The origin of this receptor is a human donor in good health. Some libraries in this study had Jurkat cell RNA spiked in. This chain connects TRBV7-9 to TRBJ2-7; D uncertain. Sequenced sample: naive CD8+ T cells from blood, with Jurkat cell RNA spiked in. Described subset: FACS-sorted CD8+CD4-CCR7+CD45RA+ naive T cells. The CDR3 protein is CAGSFSSYEQYF. CDR3 nucleotide sequence: TGTGCCGGCAGCTTCAGCTCCTACGAGCAGTACTTC.